This T cell receptor (beta chain) derives from a study of T cell repertoires in ileal Crohn's disease. This table comes from immunoSEQ multiplex PCR, and its TCRdb copy is limited to in-frame clones, with some not included. The sample carries roughly 62,000 clones, 85% to 90% recorded once. V shed 6 bases and J 3 bases; nucleotides not matched to a gene: 7. This CDR3 is built from 13 residues. CDR1 and CDR2 (germline): SQVTM, ANQGSEA. Documented time point: neoterminal ileum biopsy at postoperative endoscopy, about 6 months after surgery. The source of this sequence is an adult with Crohn's disease. V is TRBV29-1 and J is TRBJ1-1, with 7 bases matching TRBD1. Sequences were obtained from ileal tissue. CDR3 coding DNA: TGCAGCGTCATGACAGGGAGCGACACTGAAGCTTTCTTT. Translated, it gives CSVMTGSDTEAFF.